The source of this T cell receptor beta chain is a study of T cell responses to AZD1222 COVID-19 vaccine. CDR3 length: 13 amino acids. The germline V and J ends were trimmed by 5 bases and 5 bases, with 12 bases remaining between them. Germline V gene lookup returns CDR1 SGHTA and CDR2 FQGTGA. The assay was immunoSEQ multiplex PCR, and TCRdb's table has in-frame clones only and misses some. Here the sample spans about 81,000 clones, about 86% being singletons. The sample was peripheral blood, taken 28 days after the second AZD1222 dose. This receptor was taken from an adult who received the AZD1222 COVID-19 vaccine. The chain carries TRBV7-3 and TRBJ2-5; D is uncertain. The CDR3 protein is CASSTVDSETQYF. Written as DNA, the CDR3 is TGTGCCAGCAGCACCGTAGACTCGGAGACCCAGTACTTC.